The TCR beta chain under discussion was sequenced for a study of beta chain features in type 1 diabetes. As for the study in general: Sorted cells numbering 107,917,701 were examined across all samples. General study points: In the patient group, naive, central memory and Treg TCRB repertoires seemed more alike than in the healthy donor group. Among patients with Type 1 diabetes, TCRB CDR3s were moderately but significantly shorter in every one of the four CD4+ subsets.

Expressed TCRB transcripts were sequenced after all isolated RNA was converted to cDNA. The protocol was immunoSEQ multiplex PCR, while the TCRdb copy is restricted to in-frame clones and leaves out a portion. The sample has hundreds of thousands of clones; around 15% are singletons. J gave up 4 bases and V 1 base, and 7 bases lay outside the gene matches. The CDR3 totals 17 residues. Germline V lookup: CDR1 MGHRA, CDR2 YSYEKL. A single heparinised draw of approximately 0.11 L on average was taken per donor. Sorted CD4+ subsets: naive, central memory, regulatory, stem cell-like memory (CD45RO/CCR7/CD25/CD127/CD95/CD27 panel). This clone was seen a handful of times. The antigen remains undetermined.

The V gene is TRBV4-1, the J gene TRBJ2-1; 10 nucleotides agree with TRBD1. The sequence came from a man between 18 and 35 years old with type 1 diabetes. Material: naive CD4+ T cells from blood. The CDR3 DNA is TGCGCCAGCAGCCAAGTTTCCGGGACAGGGGTTTACAATGAGCAGTTCTTC. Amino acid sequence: CASSQVSGTGVYNEQFF.